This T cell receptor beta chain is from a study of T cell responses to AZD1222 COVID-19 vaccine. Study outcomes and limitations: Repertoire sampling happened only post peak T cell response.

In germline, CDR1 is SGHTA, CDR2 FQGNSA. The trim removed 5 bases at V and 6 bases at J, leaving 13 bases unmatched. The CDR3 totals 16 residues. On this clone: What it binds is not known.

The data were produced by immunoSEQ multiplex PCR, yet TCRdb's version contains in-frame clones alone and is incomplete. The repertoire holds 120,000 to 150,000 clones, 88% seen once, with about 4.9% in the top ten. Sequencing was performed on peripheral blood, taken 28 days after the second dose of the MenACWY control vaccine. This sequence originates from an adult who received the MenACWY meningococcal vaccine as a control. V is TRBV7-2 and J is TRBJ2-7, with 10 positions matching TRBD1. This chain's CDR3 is CASSPRGGGQGSEQYF. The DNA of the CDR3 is TGTGCCAGCAGCCCGCGAGGGGGGGGACAGGGGAGCGAGCAGTACTTC.